One sample yielded the 28 T cell receptor beta chains listed below, sequenced in a study of T cells in localized non-small cell lung cancer (dated by TCRdb to about 2020). Libraries were built with the immunoSEQ multiplex PCR assay. TCRdb carries this immuneACCESS record with in-frame sequences only. Its versions omit some clonotypes, under half of them owing to an unresolved V gene in the studies checked, with the rest unexplained. The sample data list 18,000 or so clones, and around 81% of these were observed just once. Around 25% of the sample goes to the ten largest clones. The material sequenced was peripheral blood, taken before any cancer treatment. These receptors came from a female donor older than 55 with stage I lung adenocarcinoma.

The chain couples TRBV6-1 to TRBJ1-6; D remains unclear. V was pared by 4 bases and J by 7 bases, with 11 bases between. Germline V gives CDR1 MNHNS, CDR2 SASEGT. This CDR3 contains 14 residues. In nucleotides, the CDR3 is TGTGCCAGCAGTGGACGGAGCTTAAATTCACCCCTCCACTTT. This sequence encodes CASSGRSLNSPLHF.

The chain uses TRBV12-5 and TRBJ1-5; 9 bases are shared with TRBD1. The V gene end was trimmed by 4 bases and the J gene end by 3 bases; junction bases not matched to a gene: 7. CDR1 and CDR2 (germline): LGHNT, FRNRAP. The CDR3 covers 16 residues. The CDR3 nucleotides read TGTGCTAGTGGTTCCGGGACAGGGAGGTTCAATCAGCCCCAGCATTTT. Translating gives CASGSGTGRFNQPQHF. Full variable domain (outside the CDR3, taken from reference TRBV12-5 and TRBJ1-5): DARVTQTPRHKVTEMGQEVTMRCQPILGHNTVFWYRQTMMQGLELLAYFRNRAPLDDSGMPKDRFSAEMPDATLATLKIQPSEPRDSAVYFCASGSGTGRFNQPQHFGDGTRLSIL.

V gene TRBV5-5 combines with J gene TRBJ1-1, with D perhaps TRBD1 (6 bases). The CDR3 runs 14 residues. Trimming removed 1 base at V and 10 bases at J, with 17 bases between. Germline CDR1 is SGHKS and CDR2 is YYEKEE (reference sequence). CDR3 region: CASSLQGQGLRAFF. CDR3 coding DNA: TGTGCCAGCAGCTTGCAGGGGCAGGGGTTAAGAGCTTTCTTT.

Regarding this clone: One end of the junction fails to match germline, which may point to a read error. The CDR3 DNA is TGTGCCAGCAGCATAGCAACTGGGGCCAACGTCCTGACTTTC. As protein: CASSIATGANVLTF. The chain recombines TRBV7-9 with TRBJ2-6; no clear D gene. Germline CDR1 reads SEHNR; CDR2 reads FQNEAQ (reference sequence). This CDR3 region has 14 residues.

The gene calls are TRBV19 and TRBJ2-6; perhaps TRBD2 as D (5 bases). CDR1 is LNHDA and CDR2 is SQIVND in the germline V gene (reference sequence). The CDR3 consists of 16 residues. The V gene lost 6 bases and the J gene lost 3 bases, with 15 bases spanning the gap. The CDR3 DNA is TGTGCCAGTAGCCCTCTCCTAGCAGGTGGGGCCAACGTCCTGACTTTC. This encodes CASSPLLAGGANVLTF.

V usage is TRBV7-9 and J usage is TRBJ2-5, with 9 bases fitting TRBD2. CDR1 and CDR2 (germline): SEHNR, FQNEAQ (reference sequence). The J segment lost 5 bases and the V segment lost 5 bases, leaving 6 bases of the junction unmatched. The CDR3 covers 14 residues. In DNA, the CDR3 is TGTGCCAGCAGCCCCCGGCTAGCGGGGGAGACCCAGTACTTC. Its translation is CASSPRLAGETQYF.

The table lists this clone with a few counts. This chain uses TRBV7-9 with TRBJ1-2; tentatively, D is TRBD1 (5 bases). This CDR3 region has 15 residues. Looked up from germline, CDR1 is SEHNR and CDR2 is FQNEAQ (reference sequence). Trimming left V 7 bases short and J 4 bases short, with 19 bases between. The CDR3, as DNA: TGTGCCAGCACCCTTTCGGGGGGGGAAAGCTATGGCTACACCTTC. Residues: CASTLSGGESYGYTF.

The genes are TRBV7-6 and TRBJ2-5; possibly TRBD2 for D (6 bases). The length of the CDR3 is 17 residues. Germline lookup yields CDR1 SGHVS and CDR2 FNYEAQ. V was cut by 1 base and J by 4 bases, with 19 bases left in between. CDR3 sequence: CASSLVLASGSRETQYF. The CDR3 nucleotides are TGTGCCAGCAGCTTAGTGCTAGCGAGTGGGAGTCGAGAGACCCAGTACTTC.

DNA for the CDR3: TGTGCCAGCAGCTTGAGGTTTAACACTGAAGCTTTCTTT. Translation gives CASSLRFNTEAFF. The rearrangement links TRBV5-5 to TRBJ1-1; D is uncertain. V was trimmed by 1 base and J by 2 bases, leaving 6 bases between them. CDR3 length: 13 residues. In germline, CDR1 is SGHKS, CDR2 YYEKEE (reference sequence). Drawing the rest from reference TRBV5-5 and TRBJ1-1, the complete variable domain is DAGVTQSPTHLIKTRGQQVTLRCSPISGHKSVSWYQQVLGQGPQFIFQYYEKEERGRGNFPDRFSARQFPNYSSELNVNALLLGDSALYLCASSLRFNTEAFFGQGTRLTVV.

V and J are TRBV5-1 and TRBJ1-1; TRBD1 aligns across 7 bases. CDR3 length: 15 amino acids. J was trimmed by 4 bases and V by 3 bases; bases with no gene match: 9. Per germline, CDR1 SGHRS and CDR2 YFSETQ. The CDR3 protein is CASSSMDRSGTEAFF. CDR3 sequence (DNA): TGCGCCAGCAGCTCGATGGACAGGTCAGGCACTGAAGCTTTCTTT. Full variable domain (outside the CDR3, taken from reference TRBV5-1 and TRBJ1-1): KAGVTQTPRYLIKTRGQQVTLSCSPISGHRSVSWYQQTPGQGLQFLFEYFSETQRNKGNFPGRFSGRQFSNSRSEMNVSTLELGDSALYLCASSSMDRSGTEAFFGQGTRLTVV.

The genes are TRBV6-5 and TRBJ1-1, with 10 bases lining up with TRBD1. This CDR3 has 14 residues. V lost 4 bases, J lost 7 bases, and 6 bases stayed unmatched. The germline CDR1 and CDR2 sequences are MNHEY and SVGAGI. CDR3 sequence: CASSSTDRGLEAFF. Here the CDR3 DNA reads TGTGCCAGCAGTTCCACCGACAGGGGGCTTGAAGCTTTCTTT.

This chain links TRBV14 with TRBJ2-7, with D unresolved. Germline CDR1 and CDR2: SGHDN and FVKESK. Trimming took 3 bases from V and 1 from J, leaving 4 bases between them. The length of the CDR3 is 12 residues. CDR3 region: CASSQFSYEQYF. Here the CDR3 DNA reads TGTGCCAGCAGCCAGTTTTCCTACGAGCAGTACTTC.

This rearrangement joins TRBV6-5 to TRBJ2-5; either TRBD1 or TRBD2 may supply D (6 bases each). The V gene's germline CDR1 is MNHEY and CDR2 SVGAGI. This CDR3 region has 13 residues. The V end lost 2 bases, the J end lost 5 bases, and 9 bases lay between the germline ends. The CDR3 DNA is TGTGCCAGCAGTTACGACGGGGGCGAGACCCAGTACTTC. Translated: CASSYDGGETQYF.

J is TRBJ2-3 and V is TRBV5-1; no clear D. The length of the CDR3 is 15 residues. V was clipped by 7 bases and J by 0 bases, with 15 bases between them. CDR1 SGHRS and CDR2 YFSETQ come from the germline V gene. The chain's CDR3 is CASGRLSQSTDTQYF. In DNA, the CDR3 is TGCGCCAGCGGGCGATTGTCACAGAGCACAGATACGCAGTATTTT.

This clone was recorded a few times. V and J are TRBV7-9 and TRBJ2-1, with D maybe TRBD2 (5 bases). CDR1 is SEHNR, CDR2 FQNEAQ, per germline (reference sequence). This CDR3 comprises 15 residues. Trimming shortened V by 5 bases and J by 6 bases, and 17 bases separated the two germline ends. CDR3 bases: TGTGCCAGCAGCCCGAAGAGGGAAAGACTCAATGAGCAGTTCTTC. This gives the protein CASSPKRERLNEQFF.

This chain joins TRBV5-6 and TRBJ1-1; unclear D gene. CDR3 length: 14 amino acids. Trimming removed 6 bases from V and 2 bases from J, with 14 bases in between. The germline V gene has CDR1 SGHDT and CDR2 YYEEEE. The CDR3 here is CASILFRSNTEAFF. CDR3 sequence (DNA): TGTGCCAGCATCCTTTTTCGGTCCAACACTGAAGCTTTCTTT.

The chain couples TRBV13 to TRBJ2-1; either TRBD1 or TRBD2 may fit D (6 bases each). The germline V and J ends were trimmed by 1 base and 3 bases, with 13 bases remaining between them. Germline V gene sequence: CDR1 PRHDT, CDR2 FYEKMQ (reference sequence). This CDR3 has 16 residues. The CDR3 is CASSLEGGKGYNEQFF. DNA of the CDR3: TGTGCCAGCAGCTTAGAGGGGGGAAAGGGCTACAATGAGCAGTTCTTC.

Only one count was recorded for this clone. The rearrangement joins TRBV7-9 to TRBJ2-3; D perhaps matches TRBD2 (5 bases). V dropped 4 bases and J dropped 8 bases, with 13 bases sitting between them. This CDR3 has 13 residues. CDR1 and CDR2 from the germline V gene are SEHNR and FQNEAQ (reference sequence). CDR3 nucleotides: TGTGCCAGCAGCTCAAGGACTCAGTCTACGCAGTATTTT. Its translation is CASSSRTQSTQYF.

The chain has TRBV7-2 and TRBJ2-1; a possible D gene is TRBD2 (5 bases). V lost 2 bases and J 2 bases, leaving 13 bases between the germline ends. In germline, CDR1 is SGHTA, CDR2 FQGNSA. The CDR3 is 16 residues long. CDR3: CASSLLPGKAYNEQFF. As DNA, the CDR3 is TGTGCCAGCAGCTTACTCCCGGGGAAGGCCTACAATGAGCAGTTCTTC.

The chain carries TRBV5-6 and TRBJ1-5; 9 bases match TRBD1. Trimming at V came to 4 bases and at J to 7 bases, leaving 9 bases not matched to a gene. Germline V gives CDR1 SGHDT, CDR2 YYEEEE. This CDR3 has 15 residues. In nucleotides, the CDR3 is TGTGCCAGCAGCAGTTTGGACAGGGGAGGACAGCCCCAGCATTTT. This encodes CASSSLDRGGQPQHF.

The chain carries TRBV10-3 and TRBJ2-6; maybe TRBD1 (5 bases). CDR3 size: 18 residues. The germline gives CDR1 ENHRY, CDR2 SYGVKD. With 6 bases removed from V and 2 bases from J, the gap between germline ends came to 20 bases. In DNA form, the CDR3 reads TGTGCCATCAGCAGCCTGGGAAGGGGCTCAGCTGGGGCCAACGTCCTGACTTTC. This sequence encodes CAISSLGRGSAGANVLTF.

The chain carries TRBV5-1 and TRBJ1-1; perhaps TRBD1 as D (5 bases). The CDR3 has 15 residues. Germline V gene sequence: CDR1 SGHRS, CDR2 YFSETQ. V dropped 0 bases and J dropped 5 bases, with 14 bases sitting between them. The CDR3 DNA reads TGCGCCAGCAGCTTGGTAGTCGGTGGGGGGACTGAAGCTTTCTTT. Translated: CASSLVVGGGTEAFF.

Concerning this clone: The same CDR3 can be traced to other DNA sequences in this sample. The rearrangement links TRBV30 to TRBJ1-3; D unresolved. V lost 0 bases and J lost 0, with 6 bases in between. The CDR3 loop spans 14 amino acids. Germline V gene sequence: CDR1 GTSNPN, CDR2 SVGIG (reference sequence). CDR3 residues: CAWSVGGSGNTIYF. The CDR3 DNA sequence: TGTGCCTGGAGTGTTGGCGGCTCTGGAAACACCATATATTTT.

The chain recombines TRBV4-1 with TRBJ2-1; D call uncertain. Per germline, CDR1 MGHRA and CDR2 YSYEKL. Trimming stripped 1 base from V and 4 bases from J, with 11 bases between. CDR3 length: 15 amino acids. CDR3 amino acids: CASSQVGLPYNEQFF. CDR3 DNA: TGCGCCAGCAGCCAAGTAGGCCTGCCTTACAATGAGCAGTTCTTC.

The chain joins TRBV5-1 to TRBJ2-1; 13 nucleotides line up with TRBD2. The CDR3 spans 16 residues. Germline V CDR1 and CDR2: SGHRS, YFSETQ. The junction had 4 bases not matched to a gene; V was cut back by 0 bases and J by 7 bases. CDR3 sequence: CASSLGLAGGANEQFF. As DNA, the CDR3 is TGCGCCAGCAGCTTGGGACTAGCGGGGGGCGCGAATGAGCAGTTCTTC.

V gene TRBV6-1 combines with J gene TRBJ1-5, with a tentative D call TRBD1 (6 bases). This CDR3 is 17 amino acids long. The germline V gene has CDR1 MNHNS and CDR2 SASEGT. V was shortened by 4 bases and J by 5 bases, with 21 bases between the two germline ends. The DNA of the CDR3 is TGTGCCAGCAGTGGATCCCCAGGGGCAGGTGGGGATCAGCCCCAGCATTTT. It codes for CASSGSPGAGGDQPQHF.

The rearrangement joins TRBV27 to TRBJ2-5; 11 bases line up with TRBD2. Germline CDR1 is MNHEY and CDR2 is SMNVEV (reference sequence). The junction had 10 bases not matched to a gene; V was cut back by 5 bases and J by 5 bases. The CDR3 is 16 amino acids. As DNA, the CDR3 is TGTGCCAGCAGTGTCGGTGTAGCGGGGGGGCTGGAGACCCAGTACTTC. This translates into CASSVGVAGGLETQYF.

The chain couples TRBV4-3 to TRBJ1-3; D ambiguous. V dropped 4 bases and J dropped 2 bases, with 15 bases sitting between them. The CDR3 loop spans 16 amino acids. Germline CDR1 is LGHNA and CDR2 is YSLEER. The CDR3: CASSPDTEATGNTIYF. CDR3 nucleotide sequence: TGCGCCAGCAGCCCAGACACGGAGGCGACTGGAAACACCATATATTTT.